This is a list of T cell receptor beta chains from one sample in a study of T-cell memory formation after mild COVID-19. TCRdb analysed the 5' RACE reads with MiXCR anew, one entry per CDR3 protein. This repertoire shows approximately 240,000 distinct CDR3 sequences, over 15% found once; its top ten account for 3.5%. Sequenced sample: PBMCs or a T cell subset sorted from them (not recorded which). These TCRs come from a man aged 18 to 29 who had mild COVID-19 (a few samples of this study predate the infection). Cell type and time point are not known. Each CDR3 is given with its conserved first and last residue. The D gene is left open where the match is weak. Clone size appears in some rows only: once, few, many, or a class for an expanded clone.

d_gene: .; abundance: few; j_gene: TRBJ1-1; v_gene: TRBV7-2; CDR3nt: TGTGCCAGCAGCTTGAGGCCGGGGAGCACTGAAGCTTTCTTT; CDR3aa: CASSLRPGSTEAFF
d_gene: TRBD2; abundance: few; j_gene: TRBJ2-5; v_gene: TRBV20-1; CDR3nt: TGCAGTGCTAGAGCCGATTATAGCGGGGGGGCCGCTGAGACCCAGTACTTC; CDR3aa: CSARADYSGGAAETQYF
d_gene: TRBD1; abundance: few; j_gene: TRBJ1-5; v_gene: TRBV12-3/TRBV12-4; CDR3nt: TGTGCCAGTAGATCCACAGGGGCTGCCAATCAGCCCCAGCATTTT; CDR3aa: CASRSTGAANQPQHF
d_gene: .; abundance: few; j_gene: TRBJ1-3; v_gene: TRBV30; CDR3nt: TGTGCCTGGAGTCGCCATGGACCCTCTGGAAACACCATATATTTT; CDR3aa: CAWSRHGPSGNTIYF
d_gene: .; abundance: few; j_gene: TRBJ1-1; v_gene: TRBV6-5; CDR3nt: TGTGCCAGCAGCCGACAGGCGTCGGGGAACACTGAAGCTTTCTTT; CDR3aa: CASSRQASGNTEAFF
d_gene: .; abundance: few; j_gene: TRBJ1-2; v_gene: TRBV29-1; CDR3nt: TGCAGCTCGGGGACATTTAACTATGGCTACACCTTC; CDR3aa: CSSGTFNYGYTF
d_gene: .; abundance: .; j_gene: TRBJ2-1; v_gene: TRBV7-2; CDR3nt: TGTGCCAGCAGCTTTTATGGGGACGGGGAGTTCTTC; CDR3aa: CASSFYGDGEFF
d_gene: .; abundance: .; j_gene: TRBJ1-5; v_gene: TRBV6-2/TRBV6-3; CDR3nt: TGTGCCAGCAGGACGGGACCTTATCAGCCCCAGCATTTT; CDR3aa: CASRTGPYQPQHF
d_gene: .; abundance: many; j_gene: TRBJ2-3; v_gene: TRBV5-1; CDR3nt: TGCGCCAGCAGCTTGGGAGGGGCCCCAACAGATACGCAGTATTTT; CDR3aa: CASSLGGAPTDTQYF
d_gene: .; abundance: many; j_gene: TRBJ2-3; v_gene: TRBV7-9; CDR3nt: TGTGCCAGCAGCCCCATTCAAGATACGCAGTATTTT; CDR3aa: CASSPIQDTQYF
d_gene: TRBD1; abundance: .; j_gene: TRBJ2-1; v_gene: TRBV12-3/TRBV12-4; CDR3nt: TGTGCCAGCAGGGAAACAGGGGCCAATGAGCAGTTCTTC; CDR3aa: CASRETGANEQFF
d_gene: .; abundance: .; j_gene: TRBJ2-1; v_gene: TRBV2; CDR3nt: TGTGCCAGCAGTGCTCTAGCGTGGAATGAGCAGTTCTTC; CDR3aa: CASSALAWNEQFF
d_gene: TRBD1; abundance: .; j_gene: TRBJ2-7; v_gene: TRBV5-1; CDR3nt: TGCGCCAGCAGCTTGAGGACAGGGGACGAGCAGTACTTC; CDR3aa: CASSLRTGDEQYF
d_gene: .; abundance: .; j_gene: TRBJ1-1; v_gene: TRBV20-1; CDR3nt: TGCAGTGCTAACCAGGGATCCTACACTGAAGCTTTCTTT; CDR3aa: CSANQGSYTEAFF
d_gene: .; abundance: .; j_gene: TRBJ1-1; v_gene: TRBV28; CDR3nt: TGTGCCAGCAAACAGGGAATCAAAAATCAAGCTTTCTTT; CDR3aa: CASKQGIKNQAFF
d_gene: .; abundance: .; j_gene: TRBJ2-6; v_gene: TRBV6-2/TRBV6-3; CDR3nt: TGTGCCAGCAGTTACTCGACCGTTGGGGCCAACGTCCTGACTTTC; CDR3aa: CASSYSTVGANVLTF
d_gene: TRBD2; abundance: .; j_gene: TRBJ2-3; v_gene: TRBV5-1; CDR3nt: TGCGCCAGCAGCTCCGGACTAGCGGAAGATACGCAGTATTTT; CDR3aa: CASSSGLAEDTQYF
d_gene: .; abundance: .; j_gene: TRBJ1-2; v_gene: TRBV3-1; CDR3nt: TGTGCCAGCAGCCAAGATCCGGGGGCTGGGAGCTACACCTTC; CDR3aa: CASSQDPGAGSYTF
d_gene: .; abundance: .; j_gene: TRBJ1-2; v_gene: TRBV9; CDR3nt: TGTGCCAGCAGCGTAGATCCTAGTCCTAACTATGGCTACACCTTC; CDR3aa: CASSVDPSPNYGYTF
d_gene: .; abundance: .; j_gene: TRBJ1-3; v_gene: TRBV5-1; CDR3nt: TGCGCCAGCAGCTTCGACGGAATAGGAAACACCATATATTTT; CDR3aa: CASSFDGIGNTIYF
d_gene: .; abundance: .; j_gene: TRBJ2-2; v_gene: TRBV5-1; CDR3nt: TGCGCCAGCAGCTTGGCGGTCTTAGTCACCGGGGAGCTGTTTTTT; CDR3aa: CASSLAVLVTGELFF
d_gene: .; abundance: .; j_gene: TRBJ1-1; v_gene: TRBV20-1; CDR3nt: TGCAGTGCTAGTTTGTATCTGAACACTGAAGCTTTCTTT; CDR3aa: CSASLYLNTEAFF
d_gene: TRBD1; abundance: .; j_gene: TRBJ2-3; v_gene: TRBV4-3; CDR3nt: TGCGCCAGCAGCCAAGAAGTCGGGACAGGGGGCGCAAATACGCAGTATTTT; CDR3aa: CASSQEVGTGGANTQYF
d_gene: TRBD2; abundance: .; j_gene: TRBJ2-3; v_gene: TRBV25-1; CDR3nt: TGTGCCAGCAGCACGCCTGGGACTAGCGGGTCAAGCACAGATACGCAGTATTTT; CDR3aa: CASSTPGTSGSSTDTQYF
d_gene: .; abundance: few; j_gene: TRBJ1-2; v_gene: TRBV5-1; CDR3nt: TGCGCCAGCAGCCACGAGGGTTCTGGCTACACCTTC; CDR3aa: CASSHEGSGYTF
d_gene: .; abundance: few; j_gene: TRBJ1-2; v_gene: TRBV6-5; CDR3nt: TGTGCCAGCAGTTACTCGGGGACCCCGGGCTATGGCTACACCTTC; CDR3aa: CASSYSGTPGYGYTF
d_gene: .; abundance: few; j_gene: TRBJ2-5; v_gene: TRBV5-1; CDR3nt: TGCGCCAGCAGCTTTACAGACTCTTCTTTAGAGACCCAGTACTTC; CDR3aa: CASSFTDSSLETQYF
d_gene: .; abundance: .; j_gene: TRBJ2-3; v_gene: TRBV6-6; CDR3nt: TGTGCCAGCAGTTCGGACTTACGCGGGGGCACAGATACGCAGTATTTT; CDR3aa: CASSSDLRGGTDTQYF
d_gene: .; abundance: many; j_gene: TRBJ1-5; v_gene: TRBV25-1; CDR3nt: TGTGCCAGCAGTGAAGGCAGGGGCAATCAGCCCCAGCATTTT; CDR3aa: CASSEGRGNQPQHF
d_gene: .; abundance: many; j_gene: TRBJ2-3; v_gene: TRBV9; CDR3nt: TGTGCCAGCAGCGTAGTGGGAGCCAAAGATACGCAGTATTTT; CDR3aa: CASSVVGAKDTQYF
d_gene: .; abundance: few; j_gene: TRBJ2-1; v_gene: TRBV23-1; CDR3nt: TGCGCCAGCAGTAATCCCGAAGTGCAGACAGCAAGCTCCTACAATGAGCAGTTCTTC; CDR3aa: CASSNPEVQTASSYNEQFF
d_gene: TRBD1; abundance: .; j_gene: TRBJ1-4; v_gene: TRBV29-1; CDR3nt: TGCAGCGTGACCGGGACAGCGACCGAAAAACTGTTTTTT; CDR3aa: CSVTGTATEKLFF
d_gene: TRBD2; abundance: few; j_gene: TRBJ2-1; v_gene: TRBV12-3/TRBV12-4; CDR3nt: TGTGCCAGCAGTCCTCGGACTAGCGGGGGGGTTAGCAATGAGCAGTTCTTC; CDR3aa: CASSPRTSGGVSNEQFF
d_gene: TRBD1; abundance: few; j_gene: TRBJ2-7; v_gene: TRBV9; CDR3nt: TGTGCCAGCAGCGTAGGACAGGGGGGCTACTACGAGCAGTACTTC; CDR3aa: CASSVGQGGYYEQYF
d_gene: .; abundance: .; j_gene: TRBJ2-3; v_gene: TRBV2; CDR3nt: TGTGCCAGCAACGCTCGAACAGATACGCAGTATTTT; CDR3aa: CASNARTDTQYF
d_gene: .; abundance: few; j_gene: TRBJ2-3; v_gene: TRBV7-8; CDR3nt: TGTGCCAGCAGCTTATTCCAGGGGAGCACAGATACGCAGTATTTT; CDR3aa: CASSLFQGSTDTQYF
d_gene: TRBD2; abundance: few; j_gene: TRBJ2-4; v_gene: TRBV15; CDR3nt: TGTGCCACCAGCAGCCCCGGGAGGCGAAACATTCAGTACTTC; CDR3aa: CATSSPGRRNIQYF
d_gene: .; abundance: few; j_gene: TRBJ1-5; v_gene: TRBV2; CDR3nt: TGTGCCAGCAGTGAATCGAGTCGCAATCAGCCCCAGCATTTT; CDR3aa: CASSESSRNQPQHF
d_gene: .; abundance: few; j_gene: TRBJ2-7; v_gene: TRBV6-5; CDR3nt: TGTGCCAGCAGGCCCCCGGGAGTCCGCGGTTGGGAGCAGTACTTC; CDR3aa: CASRPPGVRGWEQYF
d_gene: .; abundance: .; j_gene: TRBJ1-5; v_gene: TRBV11-2; CDR3nt: TGTGCCAGCAGCTTAGATAGAGGGAAATGTCGCAATCAGCCCCAGCATTTT; CDR3aa: CASSLDRGKCRNQPQHF
d_gene: .; abundance: .; j_gene: TRBJ2-3; v_gene: TRBV20-1; CDR3nt: TGCAGTGCCGGCGGGGTAGGAAGCACAGATACGCAGTATTTT; CDR3aa: CSAGGVGSTDTQYF
d_gene: .; abundance: many; j_gene: TRBJ2-5; v_gene: TRBV6-5; CDR3nt: TGTGCCAGCAGGGGGTTGGGGGGAGAGACCCAGTACTTC; CDR3aa: CASRGLGGETQYF
d_gene: TRBD1; abundance: .; j_gene: TRBJ1-1; v_gene: TRBV6-1; CDR3nt: TGTGCCAGCAGTGAGCCGGGACAGGGGGCGGGAGCTTTCTTT; CDR3aa: CASSEPGQGAGAFF
d_gene: .; abundance: few; j_gene: TRBJ1-4; v_gene: TRBV7-2; CDR3nt: TGTGCCAGCAGCGGAGGGTCCACTAATGAAAAACTGTTTTTT; CDR3aa: CASSGGSTNEKLFF
d_gene: .; abundance: few; j_gene: TRBJ1-4; v_gene: TRBV2; CDR3nt: TGTGCCAGCAGTGATTTTGAAAAACTGTTTTTT; CDR3aa: CASSDFEKLFF
d_gene: .; abundance: many; j_gene: TRBJ2-5; v_gene: TRBV4-3; CDR3nt: TGCGCCAGCAGCCAAACTCCGGGACCAGCTCCAGGGGAGACCCAGTACTTC; CDR3aa: CASSQTPGPAPGETQYF
d_gene: .; abundance: .; j_gene: TRBJ2-7; v_gene: TRBV12-3/TRBV12-4; CDR3nt: TGTGCCAGCACCCGGGACACCTCCTACGAGCAGTACTTC; CDR3aa: CASTRDTSYEQYF
d_gene: TRBD1; abundance: .; j_gene: TRBJ1-2; v_gene: TRBV7-2; CDR3nt: TGTGCCAGCAGCTTAAGGGACAGAAACTATGGCTACACCTTC; CDR3aa: CASSLRDRNYGYTF
d_gene: .; abundance: .; j_gene: TRBJ2-2; v_gene: TRBV3-1; CDR3nt: TGTGCCAGCAGCCACTTGCGGTCGGCCACCGGGGAGCTGTTTTTT; CDR3aa: CASSHLRSATGELFF
d_gene: .; abundance: .; j_gene: TRBJ2-3; v_gene: TRBV5-5; CDR3nt: TGTGCCAGCAGCCTCAGGGTAGCTCGGTCAGATACGCAGTATTTT; CDR3aa: CASSLRVARSDTQYF
d_gene: .; abundance: .; j_gene: TRBJ2-1; v_gene: TRBV28; CDR3nt: TGTGCCAGCACCCGGGGGCTAGCCTACAATGAGCAGTTCTTC; CDR3aa: CASTRGLAYNEQFF
d_gene: .; abundance: .; j_gene: TRBJ2-2; v_gene: TRBV6-4; CDR3nt: TGTGCCAGCAGTGGCGGAAATTTCCTTAACACCGGGGAGCTGTTTTTT; CDR3aa: CASSGGNFLNTGELFF
d_gene: TRBD2; abundance: .; j_gene: TRBJ2-1; v_gene: TRBV20-1; CDR3nt: TGCAGTGCTAGTAGCCCTAGCGGGGGACGAAGGGTGTTCTTC; CDR3aa: CSASSPSGGRRVFF
d_gene: .; abundance: few; j_gene: TRBJ2-7; v_gene: TRBV20-1; CDR3nt: TGCAGTGCTAGTTATCCGGGACGGGCCTACGAGCAGTACTTC; CDR3aa: CSASYPGRAYEQYF
d_gene: .; abundance: .; j_gene: TRBJ1-1; v_gene: TRBV5-1; CDR3nt: TGCGCCAGCAGCCCCGGACCCCAAGGTGTTGCTTTCTTT; CDR3aa: CASSPGPQGVAFF
d_gene: .; abundance: .; j_gene: TRBJ2-5; v_gene: TRBV4-3; CDR3nt: TGCGCCAGCAGCCAAGGGTCGGGGGCCACCGCGGAGACCCAGTACTTC; CDR3aa: CASSQGSGATAETQYF
d_gene: .; abundance: .; j_gene: TRBJ1-5; v_gene: TRBV7-2; CDR3nt: TGTGCCAGCAGCGTAGCAATCGAAAGGGAGCAGCCCCAGCATTTT; CDR3aa: CASSVAIEREQPQHF
d_gene: .; abundance: .; j_gene: TRBJ2-3; v_gene: TRBV9; CDR3nt: TGTGCCAGCAGCATTGGGCGGGACGGGACAGATACGCAGTATTTT; CDR3aa: CASSIGRDGTDTQYF
d_gene: .; abundance: .; j_gene: TRBJ2-2; v_gene: TRBV24-1; CDR3nt: TGTGCCACCAGTGACCCAGCTACGCGCGGGGAGCTGTTTTTT; CDR3aa: CATSDPATRGELFF